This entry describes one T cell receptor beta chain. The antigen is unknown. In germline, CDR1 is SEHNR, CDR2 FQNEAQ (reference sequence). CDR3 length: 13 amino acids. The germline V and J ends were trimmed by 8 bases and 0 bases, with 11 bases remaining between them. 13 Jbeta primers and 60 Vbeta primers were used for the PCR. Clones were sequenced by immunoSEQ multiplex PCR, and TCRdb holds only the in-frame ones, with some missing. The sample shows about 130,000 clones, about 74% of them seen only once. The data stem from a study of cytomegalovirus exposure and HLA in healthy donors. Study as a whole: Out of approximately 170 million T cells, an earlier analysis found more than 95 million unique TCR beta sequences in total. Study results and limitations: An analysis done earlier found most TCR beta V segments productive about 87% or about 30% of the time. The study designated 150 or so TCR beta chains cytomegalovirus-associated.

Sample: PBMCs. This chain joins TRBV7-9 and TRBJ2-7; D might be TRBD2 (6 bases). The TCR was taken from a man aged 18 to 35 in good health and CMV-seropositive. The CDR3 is CASCSGYSYEQYF. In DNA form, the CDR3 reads TGTGCCAGCTGTAGCGGTTACTCCTACGAGCAGTACTTC.